Sequencing of this T cell receptor beta chain was carried out in a study of early T cells in non-severe SARS-CoV-2 infection. Overall study context: Sequenced material consisted of bulk RNA (from unsorted whole blood), and chains were unpaired.

The CDR3 has 15 amino acids. The ends lost 4 bases at V and 3 bases at J; junction bases unmatched: 5. Germline-derived CDR1 and CDR2 are KGHSH and LQKENI. The library protocol tagged individual cDNA molecules with unique molecular identifiers. MiXCR, applied by TCRdb to the 5' RACE reads, yields one record per CDR3 protein. The data show about 15,000 distinct CDR3 sequences, with around 6% seen just once and about 6.4% held by the top ten. This clonotype was seen many times. This TCR was sampled from an adult who was a healthcare worker with PCR-confirmed SARS-CoV-2 infection or an uninfected control (not recorded which). The chain combines TRBV18 with TRBJ1-5, with 8 positions matching TRBD1. Sequences were derived from whole blood, sampled at baseline. CDR3 sequence (DNA): TGTGCCAGCTCACTCGGGACAGGCAACAATCAGCCCCAGCATTTT. It codes for CASSLGTGNNQPQHF.